The 6 T cell receptor beta chains listed next were all sequenced from one sample in a study of CD8 T cells in Susac syndrome. A quantity of about 0.5 to 1 ug RNA underwent reverse transcription using random hexamers. TCRdb recomputed calls from the immunoSEQ multiplex PCR reads with MiXCR, one row per CDR3 protein. The table records approximately 210,000 distinct CDR3 sequences, approximately 94% of them present only once. The sample consisted of CD4+ T cells from PBMCs. Receptors originate from a human donor with Susac syndrome.

This clonotype was observed a single time. This CDR3 reads CAWSGSASHSLDEQFF. DNA of the CDR3: TGTGCCTGGAGTGGTTCGGCTAGCCACTCTTTGGATGAGCAGTTCTTC. The chain joins TRBV30 to TRBJ2-1; D is perhaps TRBD2 (5 bases). CDR1 is GTSNPN and CDR2 is SVGIG in the germline V gene (reference sequence). V lost 1 base and J 8 bases, leaving 21 bases between the germline ends. CDR3 length: 16 residues. Based on the CDR3 plus reference TRBV30 and TRBJ2-1, the full variable domain is SQTIHQWPATLVQPVGSPLSLECTVEGTSNPNLYWYRQAAGRGLQLLFYSVGIGQISSEVPQNLSASRPQDRQFILSSKKLLLSDSGFYLCAWSGSASHSLDEQFFGPGTRLTVL.

The chain recombines TRBV6-1 with TRBJ1-2; D call uncertain. CDR1 and CDR2 from the germline V gene are MNHNS and SASEGT. The CDR3 loop spans 14 amino acids. Trimming shortened V by 5 bases and J by 8 bases, and 18 bases separated the two germline ends. CDR3 region: CASSPRADELGYTF. For the CDR3, the DNA is TGTGCCAGCAGTCCTAGGGCAGACGAGTTGGGCTACACCTTC.

J is TRBJ2-3 and V is TRBV20-1; D may be TRBD2 (5 bases). Trimming removed 6 bases from V and 1 base from J, with 11 bases in between. CDR3 length: 13 amino acids. Germline V lookup: CDR1 DFQATT, CDR2 SNEGSKA (reference sequence). For the CDR3, the DNA is TGCAGTGCCAGGACTCCTGGCACAGATACGCAGTATTTT. It encodes CSARTPGTDTQYF.

The chain links TRBV5-1 to TRBJ1-2; TRBD1 might be the D (6 bases). V lost 0 bases, J lost 4 bases, and 10 bases lay in between. The germline V gene has CDR1 SGHRS and CDR2 YFSETQ. The CDR3 runs 14 residues. The CDR3 coding sequence is TGCGCCAGCAGCTTGGAAACAGGGATCTATGGCTACACCTTC. Protein sequence: CASSLETGIYGYTF.

V and J are TRBV30 and TRBJ2-7, with D perhaps TRBD2 (7 bases). Looked up from germline, CDR1 is GTSNPN and CDR2 is SVGIG (reference sequence). V was shortened by 0 bases and J by 4 bases, with 16 bases between the two germline ends. The CDR3 covers 15 residues. DNA for the CDR3: TGTGCCTGGAGTGTAGGGGGGGGATTGAGTTACGAGCAGTACTTC. It encodes CAWSVGGGLSYEQYF.

The V call is TRBV6-2 or TRBV6-3, the J call TRBJ2-5, with 8 bases fitting TRBD1. The ends lost 5 bases at V and 1 base at J; junction bases unmatched: 3. The CDR3 contains 14 residues. Germline V gene data show CDR1 as MNHEY and CDR2 as SVGEGT. The CDR3: CASSKDRGQETQYF. The CDR3 DNA follows: TGTGCCAGCAGTAAAGACAGGGGCCAAGAGACCCAGTACTTC.